This T cell receptor beta chain was obtained from a study of vaccination effects on CD4 cells after COVID-19. Overall study: The median interval between the second dose and post-vaccine sampling was 72 days.

Ahead of sequencing, the ViraFEST assay grew antigen-specific CD4+ T cells using viral peptide pools. It was after 10 days of culture that CD4+ T cells were isolated. Participants received two doses of either the BNT162b2 or mRNA-1273 vaccine. Half-medium changes using IL-2 medium occurred on days 3 and 7. J gave up 8 bases and V 3 bases, and 8 bases lay outside the gene matches. Germline assignment: CDR1 SGDLS and CDR2 YYNGEE. CDR3 size: 15 residues. Points on this clone: The target antigen is unknown.

Produced via immunoSEQ multiplex PCR; TCRdb's table is partial and in-frame only. The sample carries fewer than 35,000 clones, around 86% recorded once. General study points: Relatively few convalescent patients took part in the study, which had no early post-infection timepoints.

The chain links TRBV9 to TRBJ1-4, with TRBD1 matching over 9 bases. The sequence was collected from a human donor who received a COVID-19 vaccine. Some clones in this sample may be carry-over from other donors' samples. The material was CD4+ T cells from PBMCs cultured with SARS-CoV-2 spike peptides, obtained after COVID-19 vaccination. The CDR3 nucleotides read TGTGCCAGCAGCGCTGACAGGGGGTTGGTAGAAAAACTGTTTTTT. It specifies CASSADRGLVEKLFF.